This T cell receptor beta chain was sequenced in a study of blood T cell repertoires in COVID-19. About the study: Italy, Spain and the United States were the sources of the convalescent and acute COVID-19 samples. In each case, the material was cDNA or gDNA derived from T cells, B-cell-depleted T cells, or PBMCs.

This clone was counted a few times. The CDR3 totals 13 residues. V shed 2 bases and J shed 5 bases, with 9 bases lying between them. Seattle's cohort entered during active infection and was followed longitudinally. Study processing details: Estimation of nucleated cell counts relied on the amplification of reference gene primers. Using immunoSEQ multiplex PCR, the repertoire was profiled, and TCRdb retains in-frame clones only, with some absent. V and J calls and clone size are copied from that table; D and trimming were computed from the DNA. The table lists 150,000 to 200,000 clones, around four fifths of them singletons.

The sequencing sample was made of peripheral blood. This sequence originates from a woman in her 70s with COVID-19, enrolled during active disease. The V and J genes are TRBV12-3 or TRBV12-4 and TRBJ1-1, with D possibly TRBD1 on 6 matching bases. For the CDR3, the DNA is TGTGCCAGCAGTTTAAAGGGGGGGACTGAAGCTTTCTTT. This sequence encodes CASSLKGGTEAFF.